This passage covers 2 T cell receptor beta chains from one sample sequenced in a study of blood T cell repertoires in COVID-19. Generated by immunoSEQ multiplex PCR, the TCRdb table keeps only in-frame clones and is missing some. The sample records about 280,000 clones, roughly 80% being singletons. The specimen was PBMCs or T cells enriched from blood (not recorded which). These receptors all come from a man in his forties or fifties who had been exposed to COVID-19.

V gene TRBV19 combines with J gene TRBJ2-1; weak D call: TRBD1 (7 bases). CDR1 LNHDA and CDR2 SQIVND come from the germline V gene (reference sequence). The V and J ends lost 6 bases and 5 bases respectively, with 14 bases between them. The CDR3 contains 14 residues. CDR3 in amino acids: CASSQGGLNNEQFF. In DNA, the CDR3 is TGTGCCAGTAGCCAGGGGGGACTTAACAATGAGCAGTTCTTC.

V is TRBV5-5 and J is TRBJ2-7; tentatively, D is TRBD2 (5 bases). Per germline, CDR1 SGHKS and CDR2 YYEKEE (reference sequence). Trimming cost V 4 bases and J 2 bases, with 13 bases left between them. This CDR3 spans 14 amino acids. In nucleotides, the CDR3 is TGTGCCAGCAGCCGCCGGGGAGACGCCTACGAGCAGTACTTC. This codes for CASSRRGDAYEQYF.